A single sample is the source of the 28 T cell receptor beta chains below, sequenced in a study of quantifying T cell responses using KT2 cells. Study context: RNA was reverse transcribed with TCR alpha and beta constant-region primers.

Each cDNA got a UMI-containing oligo ligated at its 3' end. First-round PCR used about 4 cycles and beta primers RC1.1 and RC1.2 covering TRBC1 and TRBC2. Via MiXCR, TCRdb re-called the UMI-ligation and nested PCR reads, giving one row per CDR3 protein. The sample holds roughly 50,000 distinct CDR3 sequences, more than 9% seen once. The sample consisted of PBMCs spiked with cells of the T cell clone KT2. The origin of the receptors is a human donor.

This clonotype turned up a few times. The rearrangement joins TRBV9 to TRBJ1-1, with a tentative D call TRBD1 (5 bases). The CDR3 is 15 amino acids. V lost 2 bases and J 4 bases, leaving 15 bases between the germline ends. Germline CDR1 SGDLS, CDR2 YYNGEE. The CDR3 protein is CASSVRAGLGTEAFF. The CDR3 bases are TGTGCCAGCAGCGTTCGTGCAGGGCTGGGCACTGAAGCTTTCTTT.

V gene TRBV5-5 combines with J gene TRBJ1-4, with D possibly being TRBD1 (6 bases). Trimming took 3 bases from V and 6 from J, leaving 12 bases between them. There are 14 residues in the CDR3. Germline values: CDR1 SGHKS, CDR2 YYEKEE (reference sequence). This CDR3 reads CASSSQGVDEKLFF. CDR3 sequence (DNA): TGTGCCAGCAGCTCACAGGGAGTCGATGAAAAACTGTTTTTT.

This clonotype has only a few counts. The chain employs TRBV7-2 and TRBJ2-3; 9 nucleotides line up with TRBD2. Germline V gives CDR1 SGHTA, CDR2 FQGNSA. The CDR3 consists of 22 residues. V dropped 1 base and J dropped 3; count of bases not matched to a gene: 23. The CDR3 bases are TGTGCCAGCAGCTTAGGGCAGGTCGGGCGGGAGGGCAGGATATGGGATACAGATACGCAGTATTTT. This encodes CASSLGQVGREGRIWDTDTQYF.

DNA of the CDR3: TGTGCCAGCAGCCCGACAGGCGGGTCTGGAAACACCATATATTTT. Amino acids: CASSPTGGSGNTIYF. The rearrangement links TRBV7-2 to TRBJ1-3; the D gene is possibly TRBD1 (6 bases). Trimming shortened V by 5 bases and J by 1 base, and 12 bases separated the two germline ends. From germline, CDR1 is SGHTA and CDR2 FQGNSA. The CDR3 spans 15 residues.

This clonotype has a count of ten or more. The J gene is TRBJ2-7, the V gene TRBV12-3 or TRBV12-4; D uncertain. V dropped 1 base and J dropped 2 bases, with 9 bases sitting between them. The CDR3 contains 14 residues. The CDR3 is CASSLEERPYEQYF. The CDR3 DNA sequence: TGTGCCAGCAGTTTAGAGGAAAGACCCTACGAGCAGTACTTC.

V is TRBV2 and J is TRBJ1-2; D is possibly TRBD1 (5 bases). Germline-derived CDR1 and CDR2 are SNHLY and FYNNEI. Between the trimmed V and J ends, which lost 4 bases and 8 bases, there was a span of 14 bases. This CDR3 is 13 amino acids long. The CDR3 spells CASSVGGKLGYTF. The CDR3 DNA reads as TGTGCCAGCAGTGTCGGGGGGAAATTGGGCTACACCTTC.

This clonotype has more than one count but fewer than ten. The chain has TRBV27 and TRBJ2-5, with D perhaps being TRBD1 or TRBD2 (5 bases each). In germline, CDR1 is MNHEY, CDR2 SMNVEV (reference sequence). The ends were cut back, 6 bases at V and 5 bases at J, with 22 bases in the middle. CDR3 length: 16 amino acids. The CDR3 coding sequence is TGTGCCAGCAGCCGGTCCGGGACCGGCCGAGGGGAGACCCAGTACTTC. Translation gives CASSRSGTGRGETQYF.

This clonotype has ten or more counts. The chain combines TRBV18 with TRBJ1-5, with D possibly matching TRBD1 (5 bases). Trimming took off 5 bases at V and 5 bases at J, with 16 bases between the two ends. CDR1 KGHSH and CDR2 LQKENI come from the germline V gene. This CDR3 is 15 amino acids long. The CDR3 sequence is CASSSQGGSDQPQHF. CDR3 DNA: TGTGCCAGCTCATCTCAGGGAGGGTCCGATCAGCCCCAGCATTTT.

This clonotype was counted a single time. This may stem from a read error, because a much larger clone lies one nucleotide away. The genes are TRBV6-1 and TRBJ1-5; possibly TRBD1 for D (5 bases). The length of the CDR3 is 15 residues. The germline CDR1 and CDR2 sequences are MNHNS and SASEGT. The CDR3 bases are TGTGCCAGCAATGTGGAGCAGGGAGGGAATCAGTCCCAGCATTTT. Amino acid sequence: CASNVEQGGNQSQHF.

A few counts support this clonotype. The V gene is TRBV20-1, the J gene TRBJ2-1, with 12 bases aligning to TRBD2. The germline V gene encodes CDR1 DFQATT and CDR2 SNEGSKA (reference sequence). CDR3 size: 14 residues. Trimming at V came to 2 bases and at J to 8 bases, leaving 4 bases not matched to a gene. CDR3 nucleotide sequence: TGCAGTGCTAGATCTAGCGGGAGGGCCGATGAGCAGTTCTTC. Translating gives CSARSSGRADEQFF.

This clonotype was observed at least ten times. The genes are TRBV5-1 and TRBJ2-2; D not certain. Germline CDR1 is SGHRS and CDR2 is YFSETQ. The CDR3 is made up of 15 amino acids. V lost 6 bases, J lost 1 base, and 13 bases lay in between. The CDR3 DNA sequence: TGCGCCAGCACCTCTCACAATCAGAACACCGGGGAGCTGTTTTTT. This sequence encodes CASTSHNQNTGELFF.

J is TRBJ2-3 and V is TRBV11-3, with a tentative D call TRBD2 (6 bases). CDR1 and CDR2 (germline): SGHNT, YENEEA. The CDR3 is made up of 15 amino acids. Trimming stripped 5 bases from V and 1 base from J, with 13 bases between. CDR3 residues: CASSLGASGTDTQYF. The DNA for the CDR3 is TGTGCCAGCAGCCTCGGGGCTAGCGGCACAGATACGCAGTATTTT.

The rearrangement uses TRBV21-1 and TRBJ2-7; the DNA was not used to check the table's D call, TRBD1. TRBV21-1 is annotated as a pseudogene. CDR3 size: 16 residues. This CDR3 is CASSKEWRTDSYEQYF. CDR3 nucleotides: TGTGCCAGCAGCAAAGAATGGAGGACAGATTCCTACGAGCAGTACTTC.

CDR3 region: CASMAYAGSDTQYF. The CDR3 DNA reads as TGTGCCAGCATGGCCTACGCGGGGTCAGATACGCAGTATTTT. The chain joins TRBV6-6 to TRBJ2-3; D is possibly TRBD2 (6 bases). The CDR3 runs 14 residues. CDR1 is MNHNY, CDR2 SVGAGI, per germline (reference sequence). V was cut by 7 bases and J by 4 bases, with 15 bases left in between.

This clonotype was seen many times. The CDR3 reads CASTPEPGQGAHEQYF. CDR3 in DNA: TGCGCCAGCACCCCGGAACCGGGACAGGGGGCCCACGAGCAGTACTTC. The chain combines TRBV5-1 with TRBJ2-7; TRBD1 matches at 12 bases. The CDR3 consists of 16 residues. Per germline, CDR1 SGHRS and CDR2 YFSETQ. Germline trimming cut 6 bases from V and 5 bases from J; bases unmatched to any gene: 12.

The V and J genes are TRBV12-3 or TRBV12-4 and TRBJ1-1; D is uncertain. The CDR3 is made up of 13 amino acids. The germline V and J ends were trimmed by 8 bases and 0 bases, with 10 bases remaining between them. CDR3 residues: CASAGSVNTEAFF. The CDR3 nucleotides read TGTGCCAGCGCAGGATCAGTGAACACTGAAGCTTTCTTT.

This clonotype was recorded at least ten times. The chain couples TRBV5-1 to TRBJ2-5, with D hard to call. Germline assignment: CDR1 SGHRS and CDR2 YFSETQ. The CDR3 has 11 residues. With 5 bases removed from V and 3 bases from J, the gap between germline ends came to 5 bases. The CDR3 reads CASRHEETQYF. The CDR3, as DNA: TGCGCCAGCAGGCATGAAGAGACCCAGTACTTC.

This clonotype has more than one count but fewer than ten. The gene calls are TRBV12-3 or TRBV12-4 and TRBJ2-5; D call uncertain. Trimming took off 3 bases at V and 2 bases at J, with 7 bases between the two ends. The CDR3 covers 13 residues. CDR3 nucleotide sequence: TGTGCCAGCAGTTTTCTGGAACAAGAGACCCAGTACTTC. Residues: CASSFLEQETQYF.

The CDR3 sequence is CASRSGPIQETQYF. The CDR3 DNA sequence: TGCGCCAGCAGGTCGGGACCAATCCAAGAGACCCAGTACTTC. The gene calls are TRBV5-1 and TRBJ2-5; D assignment may be TRBD1 or TRBD2 (5 bases each). The V and J ends lost 5 bases and 1 base respectively, with 12 bases between them. This CDR3 is built from 14 residues. Per germline, CDR1 SGHRS and CDR2 YFSETQ.

The chain combines TRBV11-2 with TRBJ2-7; D uncertain. Germline V gives CDR1 SGHAT, CDR2 FQNNGV. The V and J ends lost 4 bases and 2 bases respectively, with 15 bases between them. This CDR3 has 15 residues. This CDR3 is CASSSTPVNTYEQYF. The CDR3 region has the DNA TGTGCCAGCAGCTCGACCCCGGTTAATACCTACGAGCAGTACTTC.

The chain employs TRBV15 and TRBJ2-3; D gene unclear. In germline, CDR1 is LNHNV, CDR2 YYDKDF (reference sequence). CDR3 size: 12 residues. V was trimmed by 5 bases and J by 0 bases, leaving 3 bases between them. The DNA of the CDR3 is TGTGCCACCAGCGCAAGCACAGATACGCAGTATTTT. Encoded protein: CATSASTDTQYF.

At least ten counts were recorded for this clonotype. The rearrangement links TRBV7-8 to TRBJ2-2; D might be TRBD1 (6 bases). Trimming shortened V by 4 bases and J by 2 bases, and 8 bases separated the two germline ends. The CDR3 totals 14 residues. The V gene's germline CDR1 is SGHVS and CDR2 FQNEAQ. The chain's CDR3 is CASSSGHNTGELFF. For the CDR3, the DNA is TGTGCCAGCAGCTCGGGACACAACACCGGGGAGCTGTTTTTT.

This clonotype was detected a few times. The rearrangement joins TRBV5-1 to TRBJ1-6, with D possibly TRBD1 on 5 matching bases. With 4 bases removed from V and 9 bases from J, the gap between germline ends came to 20 bases. CDR1 SGHRS and CDR2 YFSETQ come from the germline V gene. The CDR3 has 16 residues. The DNA for the CDR3 is TGCGCCAGCAGCCTCGGCGGGGCAAGGGATGGTTCACCCCTCCACTTT. Translated: CASSLGGARDGSPLHF.

This chain connects TRBV7-2 to TRBJ2-5, with no clear D. The germline V gene has CDR1 SGHTA and CDR2 FQGNSA. Trimming removed 0 bases at V and 4 bases at J, with 12 bases between. The CDR3 has 15 residues. CDR3 bases: TGTGCCAGCAGCTTAGCGGGCCTCACGGGAGAGACCCAGTACTTC. This sequence encodes CASSLAGLTGETQYF.

This clonotype was seen a few times. V gene TRBV29-1 combines with J gene TRBJ2-7; 7 positions match TRBD1. From germline, CDR1 is SQVTM and CDR2 ANQGSEA. The J segment lost 3 bases and the V segment lost 7 bases, leaving 6 bases of the junction unmatched. The CDR3 has 12 amino acids. The CDR3 region has the DNA TGCAGCGCCCAGGGACAGCTCTACGAGCAGTACTTC. Translating gives CSAQGQLYEQYF.

This clonotype was seen a few times. This rearrangement joins TRBV6-6 to TRBJ1-5, with unresolved D. The V and J ends lost 9 bases and 9 bases respectively, with 15 bases between them. From germline, CDR1 is MNHNY and CDR2 SVGAGI (reference sequence). The CDR3 has 12 amino acids. This chain's CDR3 is CASHPLVGPQHF. CDR3 DNA: TGTGCCAGTCACCCCCTCGTGGGGCCCCAGCATTTT.

The V gene is TRBV11-2, the J gene TRBJ2-5, with D hard to call. This CDR3 spans 15 amino acids. Deletions cut 4 bases from V and 5 bases from J, with 17 bases between. Per germline, CDR1 SGHAT and CDR2 FQNNGV. Here the CDR3 reads CASSSGPDPWETQYF. CDR3 bases: TGTGCCAGCAGCTCTGGCCCGGACCCCTGGGAGACCCAGTACTTC.

CDR3 loop: CASSEALSGGSGELFF. The CDR3 DNA reads as TGTGCCAGCAGTGAAGCGCTTAGCGGGGGGTCCGGGGAGCTGTTTTTT. V is TRBV2 and J is TRBJ2-2; TRBD2 matches 10 bases. CDR1 is SNHLY, CDR2 FYNNEI, per germline. CDR3 length equals 16 residues. V gave up 0 bases and J gave up 6 bases; unmatched junction bases: 4.